This TCR beta chain derives from a study of T cell responses to AZD1222 COVID-19 vaccine. Study details: The study pooled second doses at about 4 or about 12 weeks. Whole-study findings and limits: All repertoire sampling was performed exclusively after the peak T cell response. After two AZD1222 doses, spike-specific TCR breadth and depth rose versus day 0.

Produced via immunoSEQ multiplex PCR; TCRdb's table is partial and in-frame only. Here the sample spans roughly 140,000 clones, about 87% being singletons. Trimming shortened V by 5 bases and J by 7 bases, and 15 bases separated the two germline ends. Germline V CDR1 and CDR2: MNHEY, SMNVEV (reference sequence). CDR3 length equals 14 residues. In its sample, this clone was seen once. The antigen remains unidentified. The chain is built from TRBV27 and TRBJ1-5, with D hard to call. The receptor's source is an adult in good health. This specimen was peripheral blood, taken on day 0 of AZD1222 vaccination. For the CDR3, the DNA is TGTGCCAGCAGTCCTCGATATACAGAACAGCCCCAGCATTTT. It encodes CASSPRYTEQPQHF.